The entry below describes one T cell receptor (beta chain). In this sample, this clonotype turned up many times. Which antigen it targets is not known. No quality values exist for individual bases; no much larger clone is one base distant. This sample was taken from a study of T cells in Graves' hyperthyroidism and ophthalmopathy (dated by TCRdb to about 2019). Broadly, across the study: Peripheral blood was collected at initial diagnosis, before any treatment. To identify TCR V-J signatures that set the groups apart, the researchers used a discovery cohort of 90 to 100 patients, made up of 40 to 45 with Graves' ophthalmopathy and about 59 with stable Graves' hyperthyroidism. Prospective prediction of ophthalmopathy was tested in an independent validation cohort of 18 to 20 hyperthyroidism patients and roughly 16 patients who later progressed to ophthalmopathy. The 100 or so discovery patients were randomly split 7:3 into training and test sets. In several Graves' hyperthyroidism patients, the study also compared T-cell repertoires from thyroid tissue with T-cell repertoires from blood. Once sampling was done, hyperthyroidism patients were given methimazole at a starting dose of 30 mg daily, whereas ophthalmopathy patients were given high-dose intravenous methylprednisolone. The paper describes TCR Vbeta CDR3 sequencing of about 140 peripheral blood samples, made up of around 41 ophthalmopathy patients, some 80 hyperthyroidism patients and around 17 progressor patients. On the study overall, not on this receptor specifically: Blood samples also contained most of the expanded thyroid clonotypes (frequency above 0.001), which suggests that blood repertoires may reflect thyroid immune responses. In cross-validation, a model built on a 13 V-J signature told ophthalmopathy apart from stable hyperthyroidism with 87.88% sensitivity and about 81% specificity, and in testing the same model reached 80%/75%. No statistical method was used to fix the sample size in advance, and group allocation was not hidden from the investigators. In validation, progression to ophthalmopathy was predicted by the model with 70.59% sensitivity and nearly 75% specificity, a median of approximately 6.5 months before onset.

A patient counted as having stable Graves' hyperthyroidism if no progression to ophthalmopathy occurred over 18 months of follow-up. Hyperthyroidism patients were aged 18 to 65 years and newly diagnosed, with disease duration of less than 2 months. Any patient with an uncontrolled infection, another autoimmune disease, pregnancy or lactation was excluded. Clinical symptoms, serum thyroxine and TRAb, thyroid ultrasound, and orbital computed tomography formed the basis for the diagnoses. Ficoll-Paque density gradient centrifugation was used to isolate PBMCs from approximately 10 ml of fresh peripheral blood. Trizol reagent was used to extract total RNA, and RNA quality was then checked on an Agilent 2100 Bioanalyzer. Taken from cysteine to phenylalanine, the CDR3 has 15 residues. Only the CDR3 DNA stays, 45 bases, in frame from base 1. From the germline V gene, CDR1 is SGHAT and CDR2 is FQNNGV. V and J lose 1 base and 2 bases, and a span of 12 bases separates them.

The TCR beta CDR3 regions were amplified from the RNA transcripts. The first round of RT-PCR for the TCR CDR3 was performed with the HTBI primer set and the Qiagen OneStep RT-PCR kit. A second multiplex PCR round built the libraries, followed by size selection and purification. Libraries were sequenced paired-end with 100 bp reads on an Illumina HiSeq2000. Per the authors' processing: Raw data were processed with SOAPnuke, discarding reads with adapters, uncalled bases, mean Phred below 15, or no exact constant-primer or identifier match. COPE v1.2.5 was used to merge high-quality paired reads, and clonotypes were defined as unique nucleotide sequences. Clonotypes were aligned to IMGT TRBV, TRBD and TRBJ reference segments using MiTCR v1.1. The analysis was restricted to V-J combinations with a frequency above 0.0001, which together covered just over 98% of the repertoires. A TCS score was defined as the ratio between F50 (clonal expansion) and ExV (chaos), using BLOSUM62-based TCRdist between CDR3 peptides within each V-J. Welch's t-statistics and random forest reduced around 520 V-J features to 10 to 15, which were used in a naive Bayes classifier (R e1071). The raw public reads went through TCRdb reprocessing: fastp at Q25, MiXCR clone calling, in-frame beta chains kept. All rows with the same CDR3 protein become a single entry with the most common DNA and genes. The V and J calls here are based on TCRdb, not the publication. The sample contains about 690,000 distinct CDR3 sequences, approximately 15% of them found a single time. The ten biggest clones cover about a sixth of the sample.

The specimen sequenced was blood. The chain is encoded by TRBV11-2 joined to TRBJ2-7; no D gene can be assigned with confidence. The source of this sequence is a man between 50 and 59 years old with Graves' hyperthyroidism. The CDR3 region: CASSLAWEIPYEQYF. The sequenced DNA is TGTGCCAGCAGCTTAGCCTGGGAAATCCCCTACGAGCAGTACTTC.